These T cell receptor beta chains were read from a single sample in a study of T cell responses to AZD1222 COVID-19 vaccine. Profiling relied on immunoSEQ multiplex PCR, and the TCRdb table lists in-frame clones only, not all of them. The top ten hold about a sixth of the sample, which has about 100,000 clones, roughly 89% seen once. Material: peripheral blood, obtained on day 0 of AZD1222 vaccination. These receptors were obtained from an adult in good health. The CDR3 runs from the conserved cysteine through the conserved F or W. D genes are given only for firm matches. Not all rows give a size; the values are once, few, many and, for expanded clones, a class.

v_gene: TRBV19
abundance: NA
d_gene: NA
j_gene: TRBJ2-7
CDR3aa: CASSTLSGAGGEQYF
CDR3nt: TGTGCCAGTAGTACCCTGTCGGGGGCCGGGGGCGAGCAGTACTTC

v_gene: TRBV6-1
abundance: NA
d_gene: NA
j_gene: TRBJ2-7
CDR3aa: CAARPTDRTEQYF
CDR3nt: TGTGCCGCGAGACCTACCGACAGGACCGAGCAGTACTTC

v_gene: TRBV18
abundance: NA
d_gene: TRBD1
j_gene: TRBJ1-3
CDR3aa: CASSPWDRVNFGNTIYF
CDR3nt: TGTGCCAGCTCACCTTGGGACAGGGTCAATTTTGGAAACACCATATATTTT

v_gene: TRBV3-1/TRBV3-2
abundance: NA
d_gene: NA
j_gene: TRBJ1-2
CDR3aa: CASSQAGAGGYTF
CDR3nt: TGTGCCAGCAGCCAAGCGGGCGCGGGTGGCTACACCTTC

v_gene: TRBV14
abundance: NA
d_gene: TRBD2
j_gene: TRBJ2-7
CDR3aa: CASSPGLAGVVYEQYF
CDR3nt: TGTGCCAGCAGCCCCGGACTAGCGGGAGTTGTTTACGAGCAGTACTTC

v_gene: TRBV5-1
abundance: NA
d_gene: TRBD1
j_gene: TRBJ2-7
CDR3aa: CASSSRRGLYEQYF
CDR3nt: TGCGCCAGCAGCTCCCGAAGGGGGCTCTACGAGCAGTACTTC

v_gene: TRBV7-9
abundance: NA
d_gene: NA
j_gene: TRBJ1-2
CDR3aa: CASSLGYGLDGYTF
CDR3nt: TGTGCCAGCAGCTTAGGTTATGGTCTCGATGGCTACACCTTC

v_gene: TRBV12-3/TRBV12-4
abundance: NA
d_gene: NA
j_gene: TRBJ2-7
CDR3aa: CASSGHERDEQYF
CDR3nt: TGTGCCAGCAGTGGGCATGAGAGGGACGAGCAGTACTTC

v_gene: TRBV27
abundance: once
d_gene: NA
j_gene: TRBJ1-1
CDR3aa: CASSYAPARVDTEAFF
CDR3nt: TGTGCCAGCAGTTATGCCCCCGCCAGGGTAGACACTGAAGCTTTCTTT

v_gene: TRBV6-1
abundance: NA
d_gene: TRBD1
j_gene: TRBJ1-5
CDR3aa: CASSASTGYSNQPQHF
CDR3nt: TGTGCCAGCAGTGCTTCGACAGGGTATAGCAATCAGCCCCAGCATTTT

v_gene: TRBV6-6
abundance: NA
d_gene: NA
j_gene: TRBJ2-2
CDR3aa: CASSYSRGGTGELFF
CDR3nt: TGTGCCAGCAGTTACTCGAGGGGCGGCACCGGGGAGCTGTTTTTT

v_gene: TRBV18
abundance: few
d_gene: NA
j_gene: TRBJ1-5
CDR3aa: CASSPGLTDNQPQHF
CDR3nt: TGTGCCAGCTCACCAGGGTTGACAGACAATCAGCCCCAGCATTTT

v_gene: TRBV7-9
abundance: NA
d_gene: TRBD2
j_gene: TRBJ2-2
CDR3aa: CASSPLRGGTGELFF
CDR3nt: TGTGCCAGCAGCCCCCTCCGGGGGGGAACCGGGGAGCTGTTTTTT

v_gene: TRBV27
abundance: NA
d_gene: NA
j_gene: TRBJ1-6
CDR3aa: CASSSDRSDSPLHF
CDR3nt: TGTGCCAGCAGTTCAGACAGGAGTGATTCACCCCTCCACTTT

v_gene: TRBV19
abundance: NA
d_gene: NA
j_gene: TRBJ1-1
CDR3aa: CASRSSGGRTEAFF
CDR3nt: TGTGCCAGTAGATCGTCGGGCGGTAGGACTGAAGCTTTCTTT

v_gene: TRBV6-2/TRBV6-3
abundance: NA
d_gene: NA
j_gene: TRBJ2-2
CDR3aa: CASSFLPFVNTGELFF
CDR3nt: TGTGCCAGCAGTTTCCTTCCATTCGTGAACACCGGGGAGCTGTTTTTT

v_gene: TRBV5-8
abundance: NA
d_gene: NA
j_gene: TRBJ2-5
CDR3aa: CATSWASRVSETQYF
CDR3nt: TGTGCCACCAGCTGGGCGTCGAGAGTTTCGGAGACCCAGTACTTC

v_gene: TRBV14
abundance: few
d_gene: NA
j_gene: TRBJ2-7
CDR3aa: CASSRIQSYEQYF
CDR3nt: TGTGCCAGCAGCCGAATACAGTCCTACGAGCAGTACTTC

v_gene: TRBV7-2
abundance: NA
d_gene: NA
j_gene: TRBJ2-1
CDR3aa: CASSLGATSYNEQFF
CDR3nt: TGTGCCAGCAGCTTAGGTGCGACCAGCTACAATGAGCAGTTCTTC

v_gene: TRBV5-6
abundance: NA
d_gene: NA
j_gene: TRBJ2-7
CDR3aa: CASSTQSYEQYF
CDR3nt: TGTGCCAGCAGCACTCAGAGCTACGAGCAGTACTTC